These 19 T cell receptor beta chains came from one sample sequenced in a study of T cell clonality in common variable immunodeficiency. Clones were sequenced by immunoSEQ multiplex PCR, and TCRdb holds only the in-frame ones, with some missing. The sample yields 40,000 to 50,000 clones, without any singletons. The sample was peripheral blood mononuclear cells. The receptor set was obtained from a person aged 18 to 70 in good health.

This clone has more than one count but fewer than ten. Sequencing ends 3 residues short of the CDR3 end; the germline J gene provides the rest. This chain connects TRBV30 to TRBJ2-1, with 14 bases lining up with TRBD2. CDR1 is GTSNPN and CDR2 is SVGIG in the germline V gene (reference sequence). J was trimmed by 7 bases and V by 5 bases; bases with no gene match: 4. This CDR3 is 14 amino acids long. The part of the CDR3 DNA that was read is TGTGCCTGGGCCGGGACTAGCGGGGGTAATGAG. It encodes CAWAGTSGGNE. In full, the CDR3 reads CAWAGTSGGNEQFF.

For this clone: The CDR3 is cut off 3 residues early in the read; its end comes from the germline J gene. This chain links TRBV7-2 with TRBJ1-2, with a tentative D call TRBD1 (5 bases). Germline assignment: CDR1 SGHTA and CDR2 FQGNSA. The CDR3 is 15 amino acids. CDR3 region: CASRMWGGSYNDYTF. The sequenced part of the CDR3 DNA is TGTGCCAGCAGAATGTGGGGGGGTTCGTACAATGAC.

The table lists this clone with many counts. The read gets to within 3 residues of the CDR3 end, and the germline J gene fills in the rest. The chain uses TRBV7-6 and TRBJ2-2, with no clear D. The germline V gene encodes CDR1 SGHVS and CDR2 FNYEAQ. V lost 1 base and J lost 5, with 5 bases in between. This CDR3 has 13 residues. CDR3 bases read: TGTGCCAGCAGCTTAGGGCGGACCGGGGAG. As protein: CASSLGRTGE. The full CDR3 protein is CASSLGRTGELFF.

This clone has a count of ten or more. The CDR3 extends 3 residues past the end of the read, so its final part is completed from the germline J gene. This chain connects TRBV30 to TRBJ2-7, with D hard to call. Trimming left V 0 bases short and J 6 bases short, with 12 bases between. This CDR3 comprises 13 residues. Germline CDR1 GTSNPN, CDR2 SVGIG (reference sequence). Partial CDR3 DNA: TGTGCCTGGAGTGTACGAAGAATCGGCGAG. This encodes CAWSVRRIGE. The complete CDR3 sequence is CAWSVRRIGEQYF. Combining the CDR3 with reference TRBV30 and TRBJ2-7 gives the whole variable domain SQTIHQWPATLVQPVGSPLSLECTVEGTSNPNLYWYRQAAGRGLQLLFYSVGIGQISSEVPQNLSASRPQDRQFILSSKKLLLSDSGFYLCAWSVRRIGEQYFGPGTRLTVT.

Many counts were recorded for this clone. Sequencing ends 3 residues short of the CDR3 end; the germline J gene provides the rest. J is TRBJ1-4 and V is TRBV7-8; D not certain. The CDR3 spans 15 residues. Germline V gene sequence: CDR1 SGHVS, CDR2 FQNEAQ. V dropped 1 base and J dropped 0 bases, with 6 bases sitting between them. The sequenced CDR3 bases are TGTGCCAGCAGCTTAGGGCTGGCAACTAATGAAAAA. Its translation: CASSLGLATNEK. The whole CDR3 protein is CASSLGLATNEKLFF.

This clone has at least ten counts. The DNA ends 3 residues before the CDR3 does, and the rest of the CDR3 is filled in from the germline J gene. The chain links TRBV5-4 to TRBJ2-1, with a possible D match to TRBD2 (6 bases). The V gene's germline CDR1 is SGHNT and CDR2 YYREEE (reference sequence). The CDR3 totals 15 residues. Trimming took 0 bases from V and 2 from J, leaving 9 bases between them. The CDR3: CASSLGGATYNEQFF. Partial CDR3 DNA: TGTGCCAGCAGCTTGGGCGGGGCTACCTACAATGAG.

A few counts support this clone. The read gets to within 3 residues of the CDR3 end, and the germline J gene fills in the rest. V gene TRBV2 combines with J gene TRBJ1-2; 9 nucleotides line up with TRBD1. This CDR3 spans 14 amino acids. The germline CDR1 and CDR2 sequences are SNHLY and FYNNEI. J was trimmed by 6 bases and V by 4 bases; bases with no gene match: 6. The sequenced CDR3 bases are TGTGCCAGCAGTGTCACAGGGGGCAGGGATGGC. Its protein is CASSVTGGRDG. The complete CDR3 reads CASSVTGGRDGYTF.

This clone showed up just a few times. The read ends 3 residues shy of where the CDR3 ends; the end is completed using the germline J gene. This rearrangement joins TRBV2 to TRBJ2-7; 8 bases align to TRBD2. V lost 3 bases, J lost 3 bases, and 7 bases stayed unmatched. Looked up from germline, CDR1 is SNHLY and CDR2 is FYNNEI. The CDR3 totals 15 residues. The sequenced CDR3 bases are TGTGCCAGCAGTGATAGAGCGGGGGACCTCTACGAG. This gives the protein CASSDRAGDLYE. The CDR3 in its entirety is CASSDRAGDLYEQYF.

In its sample, this clone was seen many times. Read sequence stops 3 residues before the CDR3 end, and the germline J gene provides the missing end. The rearrangement uses TRBV4-1 and TRBJ2-7, with 10 nucleotides matching TRBD1. CDR1 is MGHRA and CDR2 is YSYEKL in the germline V gene. V was clipped by 0 bases and J by 0 bases; unmatched bases: 5. The CDR3 is made up of 17 amino acids. CDR3 DNA, as far as it was read: TGCGCCAGCAGCCAAGAGAGGGGGACAGGGGCCTCCTACGAG. Translated: CASSQERGTGASYE. The entire CDR3 reads CASSQERGTGASYEQYF.

In its sample, this clone was seen many times. The read ends 3 residues before the CDR3 terminus; that terminus is restored from the germline J gene. The chain combines TRBV10-3 with TRBJ2-7; TRBD1 matches at 10 bases. V lost 2 bases and J lost 4; bases outside the gene matches: 8. The V gene's germline CDR1 is ENHRY and CDR2 SYGVKD. The CDR3 length is 16 residues. Incomplete CDR3 DNA: TGTGCCATCAGTGAGCCAGGGACAGGGGAAGCTTACGAG. This encodes CAISEPGTGEAYE. The full CDR3 sequence reads CAISEPGTGEAYEQYF.

This clone was recorded at least ten times. Read coverage stops 3 residues before the CDR3 terminus; the germline J gene supplies the remainder. This chain connects TRBV28 to TRBJ2-7; D is unresolved. In germline, CDR1 is MDHEN, CDR2 SYDVKM. The germline V and J ends were trimmed by 5 bases and 1 base, with 12 bases remaining between them. The CDR3 has 14 residues. Incomplete CDR3 DNA: TGTGCCAGCAGTCCCTTCCCAGTGTCCTACGAG. Translating gives CASSPFPVSYE. The whole CDR3 is CASSPFPVSYEQYF.

This clone came up many times. Sequencing ends 3 residues short of the CDR3 end; the germline J gene provides the rest. The rearrangement uses TRBV6-2 or TRBV6-3 and TRBJ1-2; tentatively, D is TRBD1 (6 bases). CDR1 MNHEY and CDR2 SVGEGT come from the germline V gene. The CDR3 totals 14 residues. Trimming pared 2 bases from V and 1 base from J, leaving 8 bases between. The CDR3 protein is CASSYGTFNYGYTF. The sequenced part of the CDR3 DNA is TGTGCCAGCAGTTACGGGACATTTAACTATGGC.

This clone was counted at least ten times. The read ends 3 residues shy of where the CDR3 ends; the end is completed using the germline J gene. This chain links TRBV19 with TRBJ1-5, with unresolved D. This CDR3 region has 13 residues. The V gene's germline CDR1 is LNHDA and CDR2 SQIVND (reference sequence). Trimming stripped 10 bases from V and 8 bases from J, with 18 bases between. CDR3 sequence reads: CATSGRGLEPQHF. The CDR3 bases that were read are TGTGCCACCAGCGGACGAGGTCTGGAGCCC.

This clone was seen more than once but under ten times. Read data end 3 residues before the CDR3 end; the end is taken from the germline J gene. This chain uses TRBV7-9 with TRBJ2-3; TRBD2 is a possible D gene (6 bases). The CDR3 sequence is 14 residues long. The V end lost 4 bases, the J end lost 2 bases, and 10 bases lay between the germline ends. Germline CDR1 SEHNR, CDR2 FQNEAQ (reference sequence). The covered CDR3 bases are TGTGCCAGCAGCTGGGACTTGTCCACAGATACG. This codes for CASSWDLSTDT. Given in full, the CDR3 is CASSWDLSTDTQYF.

Ten or more counts support this clone. The CDR3 is cut off 3 residues early in the read; its end comes from the germline J gene. The V gene is TRBV29-1, the J gene TRBJ2-1; possible D gene TRBD1, 6 bases. Per germline, CDR1 SQVTM and CDR2 ANQGSEA. Trimming removed 0 bases from V and 9 bases from J, with 12 bases in between. The CDR3 is 13 residues long. The CDR3 reads CSVEEAQGGEQFF. The CDR3 DNA, read in part, is TGCAGCGTTGAAGAAGCACAGGGCGGTGAG.

This clone was counted ten times or more. With the read ending 3 residues before the CDR3 end, the germline J gene is used to fill in that end. The J gene is TRBJ1-2, the V gene TRBV19; no clear D. The V end was cut by 7 bases, the J end by 0 bases, with 15 bases between. Per germline, CDR1 LNHDA and CDR2 SQIVND (reference sequence). The CDR3 consists of 15 residues. The CDR3 protein is CASTDSALANYGYTF. The sequenced CDR3 bases are TGTGCCAGTACCGACTCGGCCCTGGCTAACTATGGC.

This clone was counted many times. The read ends 3 residues shy of where the CDR3 ends; the end is completed using the germline J gene. This chain links TRBV28 with TRBJ2-1; tentatively, D is TRBD2 (7 bases). CDR3 length equals 16 residues. V was pared by 1 base and J by 9 bases, with 19 bases between. Per the germline V gene, CDR1 is MDHEN and CDR2 is SYDVKM. The CDR3 spells CASSLFSGGSRGEQFF. Incomplete CDR3 DNA: TGTGCCAGCAGTTTATTCTCGGGGGGCTCCCGGGGTGAG.

This clone has at least ten counts. The read gets to within 3 residues of the CDR3 end, and the germline J gene fills in the rest. The chain employs TRBV19 and TRBJ2-5; 11 positions match TRBD2. The germline V gene has CDR1 LNHDA and CDR2 SQIVND (reference sequence). V gave up 6 bases and J gave up 5 bases; unmatched junction bases: 8. The CDR3 is 15 amino acids. CDR3 DNA (partial): TGTGCCAGTAGAGATAGCGGGGGGGCCTGGGAGACC. This translates into CASRDSGGAWET. The entire CDR3 reads CASRDSGGAWETQYF.

This clone was found many times. The chain's CDR3 is CASSGGAQETQYF. CDR3 bases read: TGTGCCAGCAGCGGGGGGGCCCAAGAGACC. The chain has TRBV2 and TRBJ2-5; 8 positions agree with TRBD2. The read gets to within 3 residues of the CDR3 end, and the germline J gene fills in the rest. This CDR3 has 13 amino acids. The V gene's germline CDR1 is SNHLY and CDR2 FYNNEI. The J segment lost 1 base and the V segment lost 6 bases, leaving 1 base of the junction unmatched. Combining the CDR3 with reference TRBV2 and TRBJ2-5 gives the whole variable domain EPEVTQTPSHQVTQMGQEVILRCVPISNHLYFYWYRQILGQKVEFLVSFYNNEISEKSEIFDDQFSVERPDGSNFTLKIRSTKLEDSAMYFCASSGGAQETQYFGPGTRLLVL.